This is a list of T cell receptor beta chains from one sample in a study of blood T cells in healthy people across ages. TCRdb recomputed calls from the 5' RACE reads with MiXCR, one row per CDR3 protein. The table shows about a million distinct CDR3 sequences, with roughly 51% occurring only once. Sequences were obtained from blood. The source is a woman aged 55-70 years in good health. CDR3s include the opening cysteine and the closing phenylalanine or tryptophan.

j_call v_call cdr3_aa
TRBJ2-7 TRBV11-2 CASSLSWAAYEQYF
TRBJ2-3 TRBV9 CASSRQSTRDTQYF
- TRBV10-3 CATRQGPKQETQYF
TRBJ2-5 TRBV5-1 CASSPHGTEGKTQYF
TRBJ1-1 TRBV15 CATSRVGSAEAFF
TRBJ1-1 TRBV4-3 CASSQDMGIMNTEAFF
TRBJ2-2 TRBV7-2 CASSLRGGRNTGELFF
TRBJ2-3 TRBV9 CASGVTGSGPGGTQYF
TRBJ2-7 TRBV28 CASSDPTGFEQYF
TRBJ2-6 TRBV12-3/TRBV12-4 CASHTYRAGANVLTF
TRBJ2-6 TRBV27 CASSFYGEANVLTF
TRBJ2-3 TRBV20-1 CSARAASGSLTDTQYF
TRBJ2-1 TRBV2 CASSDAGPSSYNEQFF
TRBJ2-1 TRBV4-3 CASSQDLSGRAKFVVF
TRBJ2-7 TRBV4-2 CASSQGWAGYEQYF
- TRBV12-3/TRBV12-4 CASSWGSGPFNEQYF
TRBJ2-7 TRBV3-1 CASGGSMGYEQYF
TRBJ2-5 TRBV30 CAWSVPGRRETQYF
TRBJ1-2 TRBV4-2 CASSQDRVGYTF
- TRBV15 CATSRGQARTQYF
TRBJ1-6 TRBV6-5 CASSRDRNNSPLHF
TRBJ2-1 TRBV20-1 CSASHVRGSDNNEQFF
TRBJ2-6 TRBV7-3 CASSFPVAGANVLTF
TRBJ2-3 TRBV30 CAWNRGLTDTRYF
TRBJ2-5 TRBV2 CASSSPGGRETQYF
TRBJ1-4 TRBV7-9 CASSGASEKLFF
TRBJ2-4 TRBV24-1 CATSLGTSGIREQYF
TRBJ2-1 TRBV7-9 CASSAGHSYNEQFF
TRBJ2-7 TRBV4-2 CASSQDRRAFSYEQYF
TRBJ2-6 TRBV7-9 CASSQVFSGANVLTF
TRBJ2-4 TRBV12-3/TRBV12-4 CASRLAGGPSGEQYF
TRBJ2-3 TRBV20-1 CSADRADTQYF
TRBJ2-7 TRBV2 CASRQGSVEQYF
TRBJ2-2 TRBV29-1 CSVEIVNTGELFF
- TRBV7-3 CASSATSVVGGEQYF
TRBJ2-5 TRBV5-1 CASSLLQGSRETQYF
TRBJ1-2 TRBV3-1 CASRAQGGYGYTF
TRBJ1-2 TRBV6-5 CASSKGQGGYGYTF
TRBJ2-3 TRBV30 CAWSSLWEDTQYF
TRBJ2-4 TRBV5-1 CASSLAGTVNIQYF
TRBJ2-3 TRBV10-1 CASSEQAGGTDTQYF
TRBJ2-3 TRBV4-3 CASSPIMTSGRADTQYF
- TRBV29-1 CSVEDRAGGRTYNEQYF